The clone carrying this T cell receptor beta chain appeared many times. Its antigen remains unknown. This sample was taken from a study of T cells after yellow fever vaccination. In TCRdb, the 5' RACE reads were re-called with MiXCR into one record per CDR3 protein. This table holds 100,000 to 150,000 distinct CDR3 sequences, 7.4% found once. The CDR3 length is 14 residues. Deletions cut 8 bases from V and 3 bases from J, with 13 bases between. Study results and caveats: The booster saw the reappearance of most primary-vaccination clones (roughly 95% CD4, 80% to 90% CD8).

The sequence came from a man aged 18-30 years who received the YFV17D yellow fever vaccine. The sequenced sample was CD4+ T cells sorted from PBMCs, obtained 10 days after the first yellow fever vaccination. V gene TRBV12-3 or TRBV12-4 combines with J gene TRBJ2-2; D unresolved. CDR3 residues: CASLRSTYTGELFF. The CDR3 nucleotides read TGTGCCAGCCTTCGGTCCACATACACCGGGGAGCTGTTTTTT.